One sample yielded the 19 T cell receptor beta chains listed below, sequenced in a study of T cell repertoires in cytomegalovirus infection. Each CDR3 protein is one row after TCRdb ran MiXCR on the reads. The sample records 900,000 to 950,000 distinct CDR3 sequences, less than 40% being singletons. Their antigens are not known. The sample consisted of cultured CD8+ T cells from PBMCs, taken from culture after CMV antigen stimulation. The source is a human donor in good health (CMV status not recorded). Some clones in this sample may be carry-over from other donors' samples.

The gene calls are TRBV7-6 and TRBJ1-3; 7 bases align to TRBD1. The CDR3 spans 14 residues. Germline lookup yields CDR1 SGHVS and CDR2 FNYEAQ. Germline trimming cut 7 bases from V and 8 bases from J; bases unmatched to any gene: 11. CDR3 region: CASTTSRGLDTIYF. The DNA of the CDR3 is TGTGCCAGCACCACTTCCAGGGGGTTAGACACCATATATTTT.

About this clonotype itself: One end of the junction does not line up with germline, which may come from a read error. The J gene is TRBJ1-1, the V gene TRBV2; D is perhaps TRBD1 (5 bases). The CDR3 extends over 15 amino acids. Germline V CDR1 and CDR2: SNHLY, FYNNEI. The CDR3 spells CASSEDGGTNSEAFF. CDR3 DNA sequence: TGTGCCAGCAGTGAGGACGGTGGGACGAACTCTGAAGCTTTCTTT.

V is TRBV10-3 and J is TRBJ2-1; 11 positions match TRBD2. Germline trimming cut 5 bases from V and 3 bases from J; bases unmatched to any gene: 6. The CDR3 is 16 amino acids. Per the germline V gene, CDR1 is ENHRY and CDR2 is SYGVKD. The CDR3 sequence is CAISKPGLADYNEQFF. Here the CDR3 DNA reads TGTGCCATCAGTAAACCGGGACTAGCGGACTACAATGAGCAGTTCTTC.

This sequence joins TRBV5-1 and TRBJ2-1; TRBD2 might be the D (7 bases). The CDR3 runs to 16 residues. CDR1 and CDR2 from the germline V gene are SGHRS and YFSETQ. V shed 5 bases and J shed 4 bases, with 19 bases lying between them. The CDR3 sequence: CASRPGGMDRYNEQFF. In nucleotides, the CDR3 is TGCGCCAGCAGACCGGGGGGCATGGACCGGTACAATGAGCAGTTCTTC.

This clonotype has only a few counts. V gene TRBV5-5 combines with J gene TRBJ2-1, with D possibly being TRBD1 (5 bases). Germline V gene data show CDR1 as SGHKS and CDR2 as YYEKEE (reference sequence). The CDR3 has 14 residues. V dropped 4 bases and J dropped 2 bases, with 10 bases sitting between them. CDR3 sequence reads: CASSQGFPYNEQFF. The CDR3 nucleotides are TGTGCCAGCAGCCAGGGATTCCCCTACAATGAGCAGTTCTTC.

The chain carries TRBV9 and TRBJ1-2; 7 bases match TRBD1. CDR1 and CDR2 (germline): SGDLS, YYNGEE. The CDR3 contains 11 residues. In nucleotides, the CDR3 is TGTTCCACGACAGGGCTCCATGGCTACACCTTC. Its protein product is CSTTGLHGYTF.

This clonotype was detected a few times. The gene calls are TRBV6-1 and TRBJ1-5; D is unclear. CDR1 is MNHNS and CDR2 is SASEGT in the germline V gene. V dropped 5 bases and J dropped 0 bases, with 11 bases sitting between them. This CDR3 spans 15 amino acids. In nucleotides, the CDR3 is TGTGCCAGCAGTCCAGGATTTCATAGCAATCAGCCCCAGCATTTT. Protein sequence: CASSPGFHSNQPQHF.

Ten or more counts support this clonotype. The chain employs TRBV6-2 or TRBV6-3 and TRBJ1-1; TRBD1 matches 7 bases. This CDR3 is 14 amino acids long. Germline trimming cut 4 bases from V and 0 bases from J; bases unmatched to any gene: 2. The germline V gene encodes CDR1 MNHEY and CDR2 SVGEGT. In DNA, the CDR3 is TGTGCCAGCAGTTGGACAGGCCTGAACACTGAAGCTTTCTTT. The encoded protein is CASSWTGLNTEAFF.

This clonotype was observed a few times. The chain is built from TRBV7-4 and TRBJ1-2, with no clear D. The CDR3 is 11 residues long. V shed 1 base and J shed 10 bases, with 7 bases lying between them. Germline loops: CDR1 SGHVT, CDR2 SQSDAQ. This CDR3 is CASSLGQNYTF. In DNA form, the CDR3 reads TGTGCCAGCAGCTTAGGGCAAAACTACACCTTC.

This clonotype was found a few times. The chain is built from TRBV3-1 and TRBJ2-1, with TRBD2 matching over 11 bases. CDR3 size: 18 residues. V shed 4 bases and J 7 bases; nucleotides not matched to a gene: 15. The germline V gene encodes CDR1 LGHDT and CDR2 YNNKEL (reference sequence). This CDR3 is CASSPTLWASGGSNEQFF. CDR3 DNA: TGTGCCAGCAGCCCCACGCTCTGGGCTAGCGGGGGGAGTAATGAGCAGTTCTTC.

This clonotype was counted only a few times. The V gene is TRBV12-3 or TRBV12-4, the J gene TRBJ1-5; 10 positions match TRBD1. The CDR3 is made up of 16 amino acids. V was pared by 5 bases and J by 5 bases, with 9 bases of the junction left unmatched. CDR3 in amino acids: CASSPRDRGRDQPQHF. The CDR3 DNA reads TGTGCCAGCAGTCCCCGGGACAGGGGAAGAGATCAGCCCCAGCATTTT.

This clonotype occurred a few times. The chain couples TRBV6-1 to TRBJ1-2, with no clear D. CDR1 MNHNS and CDR2 SASEGT come from the germline V gene. The CDR3 is 17 amino acids. V was cut by 5 bases and J by 2 bases, with 21 bases left in between. CDR3 nucleotides: TGTGCCAGCAGTACGGCCGTCGGCCGGGGTAGGAACTATGGCTACACCTTC. Amino acids: CASSTAVGRGRNYGYTF.

The sample holds a few counts of this clonotype. The V and J genes are TRBV27 and TRBJ1-2, with a tentative D call TRBD1 (5 bases). Trimming took off 3 bases at V and 2 bases at J, with 13 bases between the two ends. The CDR3 has 15 residues. CDR1 and CDR2 (germline): MNHEY, SMNVEV (reference sequence). DNA for the CDR3: TGTGCCAGCAGTTTTGTCCGGGGGGGAAACTATGGCTACACCTTC. Translating it yields CASSFVRGGNYGYTF.

V and J are TRBV6-1 and TRBJ2-7, with TRBD1 matching over 9 bases. This CDR3 is built from 13 residues. Germline CDR1 reads MNHNS; CDR2 reads SASEGT. CDR3 region: CASSLTSGQGTVV. The CDR3 DNA is TGTGCCAGCAGCCTAACATCGGGACAGGGTACCGTCGTC.

As to this clonotype: One junction end does not reproduce the germline sequence, and a read error may be involved. The chain carries TRBV6-6 and TRBJ2-2; the match to TRBD1 covers 7 bases. The CDR3 loop spans 16 amino acids. CDR1 is MNHNY and CDR2 is SVGAGI in the germline V gene (reference sequence). DNA for the CDR3: TGTGTCAGCAGATTCGGCCCGGGACAGAGTACCGGGGAGCTGTTTTTT. Translating gives CVSRFGPGQSTGELFF.

The rearrangement links TRBV5-4 to TRBJ2-1; 9 nucleotides match TRBD1. The J segment lost 7 bases and the V segment lost 6 bases, leaving 23 bases of the junction unmatched. From germline, CDR1 is SGHNT and CDR2 YYREEE (reference sequence). This CDR3 spans 19 amino acids. The CDR3 DNA reads as TGTGCCAGCATCCCCCTCTTTGACTATGAACAGGGGGCCGGGAATGAGCAGTTCTTC. Translating it yields CASIPLFDYEQGAGNEQFF.

This clonotype was counted only a few times. The chain recombines TRBV24-1 with TRBJ1-5; 7 bases match TRBD1. Germline V gene lookup returns CDR1 KGHDR and CDR2 SFDVKD. Losses at the gene ends were 3 bases for V and 7 bases for J; bases not matched to a gene: 5. The length of the CDR3 is 14 residues. The CDR3 bases are TGTGCCACCAGTGATGGGACAGCCCCCCAGCCCCAGCATTTT. Translating it yields CATSDGTAPQPQHF.

V and J are TRBV7-9 and TRBJ2-3; 8 nucleotides agree with TRBD2. CDR1 and CDR2 from the germline V gene are SEHNR and FQNEAQ (reference sequence). The CDR3 has 16 residues. V lost 0 bases and J lost 5; bases outside the gene matches: 7. The CDR3 sequence: CASSLAGRGGRDTQYF. The CDR3 DNA reads TGTGCCAGCAGCTTAGCGGGTCGGGGGGGCCGAGATACGCAGTATTTT.

In its sample, this clonotype was seen a few times. The chain joins TRBV11-3 to TRBJ2-2; possible D gene TRBD2, 6 bases. The germline V and J ends were trimmed by 3 bases and 5 bases, with 16 bases remaining between them. Germline lookup yields CDR1 SGHNT and CDR2 YENEEA. CDR3 length: 16 amino acids. This CDR3 reads CASSLNFGAGTGELFF. The CDR3 region has the DNA TGTGCCAGCAGCTTGAACTTCGGGGCGGGAACCGGGGAGCTGTTTTTT.